A single sample gave rise to the 29 T cell receptor beta chains below, sequenced in a study of blood T cells in healthy people across ages. A second PCR of about 6 to 12 cycles used a sample-barcoded 5' primer and a J-beta primer mix. TCRdb reprocessed the 5' RACE reads via MiXCR and lists one record per CDR3 protein. The table lists around 1.5 million distinct CDR3 sequences, about 35% of them singletons. The material sequenced was blood. These receptors all stem from a woman in her twenties or thirties in good health.

CDR3 nucleotides: TGCGCCAGCAGCCCCGAGACTAGCGGGAGGTGGGATACGCAGTATTTT. Translating it yields CASSPETSGRWDTQYF. This chain connects TRBV4-1 to TRBJ2-3; TRBD2 aligns across 13 bases. Germline V gene lookup returns CDR1 MGHRA and CDR2 YSYEKL. The CDR3 runs 16 residues. The V and J ends lost 4 bases and 6 bases, in that order; junction bases with no gene match: 7.

The chain carries TRBV6-1 and TRBJ1-2, with 9 bases identical to TRBD1. Germline V gene lookup returns CDR1 MNHNS and CDR2 SASEGT. The CDR3 sequence is 14 residues long. V gave up 3 bases and J gave up 8 bases; unmatched junction bases: 7. The chain's CDR3 is CASSDLGQGGGYTF. Here the CDR3 DNA reads TGTGCCAGCAGTGACCTGGGACAGGGAGGCGGCTACACCTTC.

This clonotype has more than one count but fewer than ten. The rearrangement joins TRBV5-1 to TRBJ2-1, with 11 bases lining up with TRBD2. Germline loops: CDR1 SGHRS, CDR2 YFSETQ. Trimming took 6 bases from V and 10 from J; bases not matched to a gene: 3. The CDR3 consists of 12 residues. This CDR3 reads CASTSGRREQFF. The CDR3 nucleotides are TGCGCCAGCACTAGCGGGAGGAGGGAGCAGTTCTTC.

This sequence joins TRBV15 and TRBJ2-7, with a weak D call TRBD2 (7 bases). With 0 bases removed from V and 0 bases from J, the gap between germline ends came to 12 bases. Germline lookup yields CDR1 LNHNV and CDR2 YYDKDF (reference sequence). This CDR3 spans 16 amino acids. The CDR3 spells CATSRDEGGSSYEQYF. The CDR3 region has the DNA TGTGCCACCAGCAGAGATGAGGGGGGGAGCTCCTACGAGCAGTACTTC. The full variable domain, its missing parts supplied by reference TRBV15 and TRBJ2-7, is DAMVIQNPRYQVTQFGKPVTLSCSQTLNHNVMYWYQQKSSQAPKLLFHYYDKDFNNEADTPDNFQSRRPNTSFCFLDIRSPGLGDTAMYLCATSRDEGGSSYEQYFGPGTRLTVT.

This clonotype was counted at least ten times. The rearrangement uses TRBV29-1 and TRBJ2-3; D is ambiguous. V was cut by 4 bases and J by 3 bases, with 14 bases left in between. CDR1 and CDR2 (germline): SQVTM, ANQGSEA. The CDR3 contains 14 residues. This CDR3 is CSVVLGLRTDTQYF. Here the CDR3 DNA reads TGCAGCGTTGTGTTGGGATTGAGAACAGATACGCAGTATTTT.

Details on this clonotype: A read error is possible here, since a much larger clone lies one base away. This chain joins TRBV20-1 and TRBJ2-5, with TRBD2 matching 8 bases. The tail of the sequence fits TRBJ2-7 better, so the J call may be wrong. CDR1 and CDR2 (germline): DFQATT, SNEGSKA (reference sequence). This CDR3 contains 13 residues. In DNA form, the CDR3 reads TGCAGTGCTATTAGCGGGGAGGCCTACGAGCAGTACTTC. Protein: CSAISGEAYEQYF.

This clonotype appeared many times. V usage is TRBV20-1 and J usage is TRBJ2-7; 8 bases map to TRBD2. Trimming cost V 3 bases and J 0 bases; bases outside gene matches: 4. The CDR3 is 14 amino acids. Germline-derived CDR1 and CDR2 are DFQATT and SNEGSKA (reference sequence). The CDR3 region has the DNA TGCAGTGCTAGCCTAGCGGGCCCCTCCTACGAGCAGTACTTC. This encodes CSASLAGPSYEQYF.

The chain has TRBV7-8 and TRBJ1-5; 10 positions agree with TRBD1. CDR3 length equals 15 residues. From germline, CDR1 is SGHVS and CDR2 FQNEAQ. V gave up 7 bases and J gave up 3 bases; unmatched junction bases: 6. CDR3 in DNA: TGTGCCAGCACCTGGGGGACAGGGGACAATCAGCCCCAGCATTTT. This sequence encodes CASTWGTGDNQPQHF.

This clonotype appeared a few times. V gene TRBV5-5 combines with J gene TRBJ2-7, with D possibly called TRBD1 or TRBD2 (5 bases each). V lost 4 bases, J lost 4 bases, and 21 bases lay in between. The CDR3 has 16 residues. CDR1 is SGHKS, CDR2 YYEKEE, per germline (reference sequence). The CDR3: CASSPSGTHGAYEQYF. DNA of the CDR3: TGTGCCAGCAGCCCCTCTGGGACGCACGGGGCTTACGAGCAGTACTTC. Full variable domain (remainder filled in from reference TRBV5-5 and TRBJ2-7): DAGVTQSPTHLIKTRGQQVTLRCSPISGHKSVSWYQQVLGQGPQFIFQYYEKEERGRGNFPDRFSARQFPNYSSELNVNALLLGDSALYLCASSPSGTHGAYEQYFGPGTRLTVT.

The V gene is TRBV2, the J gene TRBJ2-3; possible D gene TRBD2, 5 bases. CDR3 length: 11 amino acids. V lost 9 bases, J lost 9 bases, and 13 bases lay in between. From germline, CDR1 is SNHLY and CDR2 FYNNEI. CDR3 sequence (DNA): TGTGCCAGTGCTAGCAGTGGGACGCAGTATTTT. This gives the protein CASASSGTQYF.

This rearrangement joins TRBV28 to TRBJ2-7; 10 nucleotides match TRBD1. Trimming removed 4 bases from V and 4 bases from J; junction bases left unmatched: 7. The CDR3 loop spans 15 amino acids. CDR1 is MDHEN, CDR2 SYDVKM, per germline. The CDR3 region has the DNA TGTGCCAGCAGTTCCTCGGGACAGGGGTATTACGAGCAGTACTTC. The encoded protein is CASSSSGQGYYEQYF.

CDR3 residues: CASSLYLGPREGPDTQYF. CDR3 sequence (DNA): TGTGCCAGCAGTTTATACCTAGGGCCGCGGGAGGGCCCAGATACGCAGTATTTT. This chain uses TRBV28 with TRBJ2-3; TRBD2 agrees at 9 bases. The germline gives CDR1 MDHEN, CDR2 SYDVKM. Trimming removed 1 base from V and 4 bases from J; junction bases left unmatched: 12. The CDR3 consists of 18 residues.

A few counts support this clonotype. At one of its ends the junction is not consistent with the germline gene, which may arise from a read error. The chain recombines TRBV5-1 with TRBJ2-1; weak D call: TRBD1 (5 bases). The CDR3 extends over 13 amino acids. CDR1 is SGHRS, CDR2 YFSETQ, per germline. The CDR3: CANSPDGQIVPFF. The CDR3 DNA is TGCGCCAACAGCCCCGATGGACAAATCGTACCGTTCTTC.

In its sample, this clonotype was seen once. The rearrangement uses TRBV9 and TRBJ1-2; a weak D match, TRBD1 (6 bases). Germline-derived CDR1 and CDR2 are SGDLS and YYNGEE. The length of the CDR3 is 14 residues. V lost 6 bases and J 2 bases, leaving 14 bases between the germline ends. CDR3 coding DNA: TGTGCCAGCACTCTCGGGGGCGAGAACTATGGCTACACCTTC. This codes for CASTLGGENYGYTF.

This clonotype has more than one count but fewer than ten. The rearrangement uses TRBV7-9 and TRBJ2-1; TRBD1 might be the D (6 bases). CDR3 length: 19 amino acids. Germline loops: CDR1 SEHNR, CDR2 FQNEAQ (reference sequence). The germline V and J ends were trimmed by 5 bases and 0 bases, with 23 bases remaining between them. The CDR3 sequence: CASSPRTVGVKSSYNEQFF. CDR3 coding DNA: TGTGCCAGCAGCCCCCGGACAGTGGGAGTCAAAAGCTCCTACAATGAGCAGTTCTTC.

This CDR3 is CASSGLAGHTDTQYF. Here the CDR3 DNA reads TGTGCCAGCAGTGGACTAGCGGGACACACAGATACGCAGTATTTT. V is TRBV12-3 or TRBV12-4 and J is TRBJ2-3; TRBD2 agrees at 12 bases. CDR3 length: 15 amino acids. J gave up 2 bases and V 5 bases, and 2 bases lay outside the gene matches.

This clonotype showed up just a few times. The chain recombines TRBV9 with TRBJ2-3; 12 bases line up with TRBD2. The V gene end was trimmed by 4 bases and the J gene end by 2 bases; junction bases not matched to a gene: 5. This CDR3 region has 16 residues. The germline V gene encodes CDR1 SGDLS and CDR2 YYNGEE. CDR3 sequence: CASSTSGGPTTDTQYF. The CDR3 DNA is TGTGCCAGCAGCACTAGCGGGGGGCCCACCACAGATACGCAGTATTTT.

This chain connects TRBV10-2 to TRBJ2-1; 8 bases fit TRBD2. The CDR3 runs 17 residues. Germline trimming cut 3 bases from V and 4 bases from J; bases unmatched to any gene: 11. Germline-derived CDR1 and CDR2 are WSHSY and SAAADI. In nucleotides, the CDR3 is TGCGCCAGCAGTGACATACCTAGTGCGGGGGGTTACAATGAGCAGTTCTTC. Translated, it gives CASSDIPSAGGYNEQFF.

This clonotype was seen just once. The chain has TRBV7-7 and TRBJ2-5; D possibly corresponds to TRBD1 (5 bases). Germline assignment: CDR1 SSHAT and CDR2 FNYEAQ (reference sequence). The length of the CDR3 is 14 residues. V lost 4 bases and J lost 5, with 14 bases in between. The CDR3 region has the DNA TGTGCCAGCAGCTCTGGGTTGGGGCGGGAGACCCAGTACTTC. Its protein product is CASSSGLGRETQYF.

In its sample, this clonotype was seen a few times. The gene calls are TRBV29-1 and TRBJ2-7, with a possible D match to TRBD2 (6 bases). Germline values: CDR1 SQVTM, CDR2 ANQGSEA. CDR3 length equals 11 residues. The V and J ends lost 8 bases and 4 bases respectively, with 12 bases between them. CDR3: CSPARDYEQYF. Here the CDR3 DNA reads TGCAGCCCCGCGCGGGATTACGAGCAGTACTTC.

The V and J genes are TRBV9 and TRBJ1-1; the D is unclear. Germline V gene data show CDR1 as SGDLS and CDR2 as YYNGEE. V lost 4 bases and J lost 3, with 19 bases in between. CDR3 length equals 16 residues. Written as DNA, the CDR3 is TGTGCCAGCAGCTCCCAACGGGAAATAGTAGACACTGAAGCTTTCTTT. Translated: CASSSQREIVDTEAFF.

This clonotype was counted between two and nine times. V and J are TRBV12-3 or TRBV12-4 and TRBJ2-7; no reliable D call. V was trimmed by 3 bases and J by 0 bases, leaving 12 bases between them. The CDR3 is 15 residues long. DNA of the CDR3: TGTGCCAGCAGTTTTGTCCAGCGAAGCTCCTACGAGCAGTACTTC. It encodes CASSFVQRSSYEQYF.

In this sample, this clonotype turned up a few times. The chain has TRBV20-1 and TRBJ1-4; the D is unclear. The V gene lost 6 bases and the J gene lost 4 bases, with 12 bases spanning the gap. The CDR3 spans 13 residues. Germline values: CDR1 DFQATT, CDR2 SNEGSKA (reference sequence). CDR3: CSARIHNNEKLFF. Here the CDR3 DNA reads TGCAGTGCGAGGATTCACAATAATGAAAAACTGTTTTTT.

This clonotype has just a few counts. CDR3 bases: TGCAGTGCTAGAGATCTCCGACAGGGGTTTTACGAGCAGTACTTC. This encodes CSARDLRQGFYEQYF. The rearrangement uses TRBV20-1 and TRBJ2-7; TRBD1 matches 8 bases. With 0 bases clipped from V and 4 bases from J, the junction kept 8 bases outside the gene matches. The CDR3 loop spans 15 amino acids. Germline V CDR1 and CDR2: DFQATT, SNEGSKA (reference sequence).

The V gene is TRBV4-2, the J gene TRBJ2-4; no firm D call. The CDR3 sequence is 18 residues long. Germline V gene lookup returns CDR1 LGHNA and CDR2 YNFKEQ. The V and J ends lost 2 bases and 0 bases respectively, with 17 bases between them. CDR3 region: CASSQKWTEALAKNIQYF. Here the CDR3 DNA reads TGTGCCAGCAGCCAAAAATGGACCGAAGCCTTAGCCAAAAACATTCAGTACTTC.

This clonotype occurred many times. V is TRBV29-1 and J is TRBJ2-5; no reliable D call. V lost 4 bases, J lost 5 bases, and 8 bases lay in between. This CDR3 is 11 amino acids long. From germline, CDR1 is SQVTM and CDR2 ANQGSEA. The CDR3, as DNA: TGCAGCGTTGCGTTAGGGGAGACCCAGTACTTC. It translates to CSVALGETQYF.

The genes are TRBV29-1 and TRBJ2-2, with no clear D. The CDR3 contains 17 residues. Germline CDR1 reads SQVTM; CDR2 reads ANQGSEA. V was shortened by 6 bases and J by 0 bases, with 20 bases between the two germline ends. The CDR3 is CSVRIDTKHANTGELFF. The CDR3 DNA is TGCAGCGTACGAATTGACACCAAGCACGCGAACACCGGGGAGCTGTTTTTT.

This clonotype was detected only a few times. The chain combines TRBV12-3 or TRBV12-4 with TRBJ2-7, with D possibly being TRBD2 (5 bases). The CDR3 covers 14 residues. Trimming removed 7 bases at V and 3 bases at J, with 16 bases between. The CDR3 is CASKSPAANYEQYF. DNA for the CDR3: TGTGCCAGCAAATCTCCAGCGGCAAACTACGAGCAGTACTTC.

This clonotype was recorded a few times. The chain combines TRBV27 with TRBJ2-3; D may be TRBD2 (5 bases). V was trimmed by 6 bases and J by 1 base, leaving 17 bases between them. CDR1 MNHEY and CDR2 SMNVEV come from the germline V gene (reference sequence). The CDR3 loop spans 16 amino acids. The CDR3 here is CASRKKGRRGTDTQYF. CDR3 bases: TGTGCCAGCAGGAAAAAAGGGAGAAGGGGCACAGATACGCAGTATTTT.